This T cell receptor beta chain was observed in a study of identifying expanded T cells in peripheral blood. Trimming removed 6 bases from V and 8 bases from J, with 16 bases in between. The length of the CDR3 is 12 residues. Germline CDR1 reads SQVTM; CDR2 reads ANQGSEA. During the collection period, no donor immune events like infections were recorded. This clone came up once. The method was immunoSEQ multiplex PCR; TCRdb's version includes in-frame clones alone and lacks a portion of them. This sample has 75,000 to 95,000 clones, with about 90% found just once. This chain connects TRBV29-1 to TRBJ1-2; D is uncertain. The sequenced material came from blood. The clonotype originates from a person aged 18 to 75 in good health. The CDR3 reads CSVGSGVRGYTF. CDR3 in DNA: TGCAGCGTCGGAAGTGGGGTTAGAGGCTACACCTTC.